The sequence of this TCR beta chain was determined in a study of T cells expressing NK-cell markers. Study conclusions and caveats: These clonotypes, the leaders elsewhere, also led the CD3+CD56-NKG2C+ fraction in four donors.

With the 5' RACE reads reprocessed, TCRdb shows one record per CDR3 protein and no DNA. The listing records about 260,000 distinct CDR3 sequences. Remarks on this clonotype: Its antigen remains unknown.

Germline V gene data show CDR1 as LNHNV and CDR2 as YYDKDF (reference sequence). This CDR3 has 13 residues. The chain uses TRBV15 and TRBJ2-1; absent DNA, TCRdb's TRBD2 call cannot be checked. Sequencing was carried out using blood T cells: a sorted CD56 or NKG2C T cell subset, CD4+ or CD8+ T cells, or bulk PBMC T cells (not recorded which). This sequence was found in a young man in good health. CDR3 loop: CATGLIAGYEQFF.